This TCR beta chain derives from a study of tumour-infiltrating T cells in Burkitt lymphoma. Looking at the study overall: This cohort included all epidemiological subtypes of Burkitt lymphoma. Overall and progression-free survival were predicted by productive clonality.

Germline V gene sequence: CDR1 SNHLY, CDR2 FYNNEI. CDR3 size: 12 residues. Trimming removed 2 bases at V and 6 bases at J, with 8 bases between. General observations from the study: Public clonotypes, several, appeared across numerous Burkitt lymphoma patients.

Details on this clone: Its antigen remains unidentified.

Assay used: immunoSEQ multiplex PCR; TCRdb lists only in-frame clones, some missing. This table holds under 1,000 clones, 84% found once. The chain joins TRBV2 to TRBJ2-7; tentative D call: TRBD2 (5 bases). This clonotype was sampled from a human donor with Burkitt lymphoma. Some clones in this sample may be carry-over from other donors' samples. Source material: tumor tissue. CDR3 in amino acids: CASSERGSEQYF. CDR3 coding DNA: TGTGCCAGCAGTGAAAGAGGGAGCGAGCAGTACTTC.